This record looks at one T cell receptor (beta chain) sequence and its context. The CDR3 consists of 17 residues. The germline V gene has CDR1 MGHRA and CDR2 YSYEKL. The record originates from a study of cytomegalovirus exposure and HLA in healthy donors. Use of 60 Vbeta and 13 Jbeta primers characterized the PCR. TCRdb's copy holds only in-frame clones and misses some; the assay was immunoSEQ multiplex PCR. The listing contains 53,000 or so clones. The sequence derives from a young man in good health and CMV-seropositive. Sequences were obtained from PBMCs. This chain connects TRBV4-1 to TRBJ2-5; 7 bases align to TRBD1. Judging by the DNA end, TRBJ2-7 fits better; the J call may be wrong. In nucleotides, the CDR3 is TGCGCCAGCAGCCAAGAAGTCGGACAGGCTTCATCCTACGAGCAGTACTTC. Protein: CASSQEVGQASSYEQYF.